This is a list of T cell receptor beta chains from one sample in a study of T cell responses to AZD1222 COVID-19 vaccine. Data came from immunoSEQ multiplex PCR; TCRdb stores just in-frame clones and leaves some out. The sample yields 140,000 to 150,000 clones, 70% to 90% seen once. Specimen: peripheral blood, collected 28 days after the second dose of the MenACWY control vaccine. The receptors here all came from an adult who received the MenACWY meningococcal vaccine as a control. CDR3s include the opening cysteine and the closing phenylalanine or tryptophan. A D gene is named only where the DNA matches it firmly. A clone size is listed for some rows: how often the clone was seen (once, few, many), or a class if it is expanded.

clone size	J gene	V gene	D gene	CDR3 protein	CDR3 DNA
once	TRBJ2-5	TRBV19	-	CASSTGSRDQETQYF	TGTGCCAGTAGCACCGGGAGCAGGGACCAAGAGACCCAGTACTTC
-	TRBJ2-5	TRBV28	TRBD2	CASSLGGQETQYF	TGTGCCAGCAGTTTGGGGGGGCAAGAGACCCAGTACTTC
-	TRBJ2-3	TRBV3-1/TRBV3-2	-	CASSQEYGEGTDTQYF	TGTGCCAGCAGCCAAGAGTACGGGGAGGGCACAGATACGCAGTATTTT
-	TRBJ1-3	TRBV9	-	CASTGASGNTIYF	TGTGCCAGCACCGGCGCCTCTGGAAACACCATATATTTT
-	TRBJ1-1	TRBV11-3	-	CASSPFKNTEAFF	TGTGCCAGCAGCCCCTTTAAGAACACTGAAGCTTTCTTT
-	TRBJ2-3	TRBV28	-	CASRSPDTDTQYF	TGTGCCAGCAGGAGCCCCGATACAGATACGCAGTATTTT
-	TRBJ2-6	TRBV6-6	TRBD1	CASTGTAQSGANVLTF	TGTGCCAGCACCGGGACAGCCCAATCTGGGGCCAACGTCCTGACTTTC
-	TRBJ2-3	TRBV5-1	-	CASSLFEITDTQYF	TGCGCCAGCAGCTTGTTTGAGATCACAGATACGCAGTATTTT
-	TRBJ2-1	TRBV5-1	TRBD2	CASKTGGSYNEQFF	TGCGCCAGCAAAACGGGGGGCTCCTACAATGAGCAGTTCTTC
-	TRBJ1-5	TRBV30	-	CAWSEFTGLQPQHF	TGTGCCTGGAGTGAGTTCACTGGGCTCCAGCCCCAGCATTTT
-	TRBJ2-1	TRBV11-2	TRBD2	CASSPLAGRGDEQFF	TGTGCCAGCAGCCCCCTAGCGGGGCGGGGCGATGAGCAGTTCTTC
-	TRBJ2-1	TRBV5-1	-	CASSLEGLNEQFF	TGCGCCAGCAGCTTGGAGGGGCTAAATGAGCAGTTCTTC
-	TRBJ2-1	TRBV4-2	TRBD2	CASSQQPGLAALNEQFF	TGTGCCAGCAGCCAACAACCGGGACTAGCAGCCCTCAATGAGCAGTTCTTC
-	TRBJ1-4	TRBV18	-	CASSPAENEKLFF	TGTGCCAGCTCACCGGCGGAAAATGAAAAACTGTTTTTT
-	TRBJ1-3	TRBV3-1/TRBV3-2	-	CASSQGGLGNTIYF	TGTGCCAGCAGCCAGGGGGGGCTTGGAAACACCATATATTTT
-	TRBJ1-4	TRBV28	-	CASSSRASGEKLFF	TGTGCCAGCAGTTCGAGGGCCTCAGGGGAAAAACTGTTTTTT
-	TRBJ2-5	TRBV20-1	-	CSASDKETQYF	TGCAGTGCTAGCGATAAAGAGACCCAGTACTTC
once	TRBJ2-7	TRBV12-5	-	CASGLGQTYEQYF	TGTGCTAGTGGTTTAGGACAGACCTACGAGCAGTACTTC
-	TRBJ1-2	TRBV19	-	CASSTGAANPSSYGYTF	TGTGCCAGTAGTACAGGGGCCGCGAACCCATCATCCTATGGCTACACCTTC
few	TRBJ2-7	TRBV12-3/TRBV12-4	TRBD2	CASRVGGSEQYF	TGTGCCAGCAGGGTCGGGGGGAGCGAGCAGTACTTC
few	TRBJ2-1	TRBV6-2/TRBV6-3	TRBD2	CASSYSNRRGGNEQFF	TGTGCCAGCAGTTACTCGAACCGACGGGGGGGAAATGAGCAGTTCTTC
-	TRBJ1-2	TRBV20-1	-	CSASPGDGYTF	TGCAGTGCTAGTCCGGGTGACGGCTACACCTTC
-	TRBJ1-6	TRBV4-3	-	CASSQRTDWSIVSPLHF	TGCGCCAGCAGCCAACGAACCGATTGGAGCATTGTGTCACCCCTCCACTTT
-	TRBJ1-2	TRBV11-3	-	CASSPGGRGSYGYTF	TGTGCCAGCAGCCCCGGGGGCAGGGGAAGCTATGGCTACACCTTC
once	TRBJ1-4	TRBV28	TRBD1	CASSSGTGGEKLFF	TGTGCCAGCAGTTCCGGGACAGGGGGCGAAAAACTGTTTTTT
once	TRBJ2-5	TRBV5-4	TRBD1	CASSGTIGTGWETQYF	TGTGCCAGCAGCGGAACTATCGGGACAGGGTGGGAAACCCAGTACTTC
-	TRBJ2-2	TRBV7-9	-	CASSFSGTSGELFF	TGTGCCAGCAGTTTCTCAGGGACGAGCGGGGAGCTGTTTTTT
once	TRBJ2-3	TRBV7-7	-	CASSLTTSDTQYF	TGTGCTAGCAGCTTGACGACTTCAGATACGCAGTATTTT
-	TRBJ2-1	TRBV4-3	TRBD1	CASSPTRTGISRGEQFF	TGCGCCAGCAGCCCCACCCGGACAGGGATAAGTCGCGGTGAGCAGTTCTTC
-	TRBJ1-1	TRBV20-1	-	CSASIPGSAAFF	TGCAGTGCTAGTATCCCAGGGTCGGCAGCTTTCTTT
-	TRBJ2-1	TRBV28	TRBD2	CASSFLVSGAYNEQFF	TGTGCCAGCAGTTTTTTGGTCAGCGGGGCTTACAATGAGCAGTTCTTC
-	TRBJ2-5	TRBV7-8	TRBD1	CASSSGTGAWETQYF	TGTGCCAGCAGCTCGGGAACAGGGGCCTGGGAGACCCAGTACTTC
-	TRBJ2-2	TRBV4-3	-	CASSQVGSRFNTGELFF	TGCGCCAGCAGCCAAGTAGGGTCCCGGTTTAACACCGGGGAGCTGTTCTTT
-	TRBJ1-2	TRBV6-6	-	CASGQGFYGYTF	TGTGCCAGCGGGCAGGGGTTCTATGGCTACACCTTC
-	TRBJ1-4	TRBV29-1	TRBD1	CSVVMTGGQEKLFF	TGCAGCGTCGTGATGACAGGGGGCCAGGAAAAACTGTTTTTT
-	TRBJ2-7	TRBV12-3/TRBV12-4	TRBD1	CASSRGQGREQYF	TGTGCCAGCAGTAGGGGACAGGGGAGGGAGCAGTACTTC
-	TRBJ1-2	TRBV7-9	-	CASSLAGVNYGYTF	TGTGCCAGCAGCTTAGCAGGGGTTAACTATGGCTACACCTTC
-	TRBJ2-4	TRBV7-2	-	CASSLDRENIQYF	TGTGCCAGCAGCTTAGACAGAGAAAACATTCAGTACTTC
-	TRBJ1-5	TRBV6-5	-	CASSYSRDNQPQHF	TGTGCCAGCAGTTACTCGAGGGACAATCAGCCCCAGCATTTT
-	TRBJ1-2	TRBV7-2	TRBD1	CASSGRTGESGYTF	TGTGCCAGCAGCGGACGGACAGGCGAGAGTGGCTACACCTTC
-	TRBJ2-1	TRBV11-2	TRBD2	CASSFRGLAGLASYNEQFF	TGTGCCAGCAGCTTTAGGGGACTAGCGGGACTAGCCTCCTACAATGAGCAGTTCTTC
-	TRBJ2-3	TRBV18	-	CASSPDRLARLSYF	TGTGCCAGCTCACCCGACCGGCTAGCGAGGTTGTCGTATTTT
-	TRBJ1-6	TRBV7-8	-	CASSAQDSALSSPLHF	TGTGCCAGCAGCGCCCAGGACTCCGCACTATCTTCACCCCTCCACTTT
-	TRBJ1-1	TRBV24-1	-	CATSDSGRGDTEAFF	TGTGCCACCAGTGATTCGGGACGGGGGGACACTGAAGCTTTCTTT
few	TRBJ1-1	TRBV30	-	CAWTTTLLRNTEAFF	TGTGCCTGGACCACAACTCTCCTCAGGAACACTGAAGCTTTCTTT
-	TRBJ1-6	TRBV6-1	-	CASRFDPGVSPLHF	TGTGCCAGCAGATTCGACCCGGGGGTTTCACCCCTCCACTTT
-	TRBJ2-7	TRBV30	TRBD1	CASTGVSYEQYF	TGTGCATCCACAGGGGTCTCCTACGAGCAGTACTTC
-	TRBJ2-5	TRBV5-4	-	CASSLGVEQETQYF	TGTGCCAGCAGCTTGGGGGTTGAACAAGAGACCCAGTACTTC
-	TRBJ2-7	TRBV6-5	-	CASSSDGPLDEQYF	TGTGCCAGCAGCTCTGACGGACCCCTAGACGAGCAGTACTTC
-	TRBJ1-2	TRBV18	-	CASSPDSLYGYTF	TGTGCCAGCTCACCAGACAGCCTCTATGGCTACACCTTC
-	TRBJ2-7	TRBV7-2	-	CASSLDRKASYEQYF	TGTGCCAGCAGCTTAGACAGGAAGGCCTCCTACGAGCAGTACTTC
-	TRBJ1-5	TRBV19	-	CASSPPREANQPQHF	TGTGCCAGTAGTCCTCCCAGGGAGGCCAATCAGCCCCAGCATTTT
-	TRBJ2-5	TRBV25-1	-	CASKGAETQYF	TGTGCCAGCAAGGGTGCCGAGACCCAGTACTTC
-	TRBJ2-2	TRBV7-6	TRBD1	CASSSNRGQTGELFF	TGTGCCAGCAGCTCCAACAGGGGGCAAACGGGGGAGCTGTTTTTT